The TCR beta chain described here comes from a study of T-cell memory formation after mild COVID-19. The overall study: TCR clusters were mostly confined to one donor each.

Regarding the study as a whole: Memory from before infection featured some responding clones, which suggests cross-reactive memory joined. Clones from the second wave (peaking day 37) had unconfirmed SARS-CoV-2 specificity.

5'RACE primed from the constant segment yielded TCR alpha and TCR beta cDNA libraries bearing sample barcodes and UMIs. MiXCR, applied by TCRdb to the 5' RACE reads, yields one record per CDR3 protein. This sample has approximately 180,000 distinct CDR3 sequences, with roughly 17% found just once. This clonotype has just a few counts. What it binds is not known. Germline CDR1 is MNHEY and CDR2 is SVGAGI. The CDR3 length is 15 residues. V lost 0 bases and J lost 7; bases outside the gene matches: 9. The rearrangement uses TRBV6-5 and TRBJ2-7; 7 bases align to TRBD2. The receptor's source is an adult woman who had mild COVID-19 (a few samples of this study predate the infection). Cell type and time point are not known. Sequencing was performed on PBMCs or a T cell subset sorted from them (not recorded which). CDR3 DNA sequence: TGTGCCAGCAGTTACTCGTGGGAGGGCCTTGGGGAGCAGTACTTC. This encodes CASSYSWEGLGEQYF.